This T cell receptor beta chain was found in a study of shared clonotypes between healthy human individuals. Study findings and constraints: It was expected that sequencing depth would affect clonotype sharing among donors.

The germline V gene encodes CDR1 LGHNA and CDR2 YNFKEQ. The CDR3 is 19 residues long. With 5 bases clipped from V and 5 bases from J, the junction kept 15 bases outside the gene matches. Notes on this clone: Its cognate antigen is unknown.

The test was conducted at deep level. Profiled with immunoSEQ multiplex PCR; TCRdb holds only in-frame clones, not every one. The sample has a few hundred thousand clones, 97% seen once. The source of this sequence is a woman aged 25 to 39 in good health. The V call is TRBV4-2, the J call TRBJ2-2, with 12 nucleotides matching TRBD2. The specimen was naive CD4+ T cells sorted from blood. The subset was: CD45RA+ positively selected. For the CDR3, the DNA is TGTGCCAGCAGCTTCCCGGGCCGACGCGGGACTAGCGGGACCGGGGAGCTGTTTTTT. It yields the protein CASSFPGRRGTSGTGELFF.